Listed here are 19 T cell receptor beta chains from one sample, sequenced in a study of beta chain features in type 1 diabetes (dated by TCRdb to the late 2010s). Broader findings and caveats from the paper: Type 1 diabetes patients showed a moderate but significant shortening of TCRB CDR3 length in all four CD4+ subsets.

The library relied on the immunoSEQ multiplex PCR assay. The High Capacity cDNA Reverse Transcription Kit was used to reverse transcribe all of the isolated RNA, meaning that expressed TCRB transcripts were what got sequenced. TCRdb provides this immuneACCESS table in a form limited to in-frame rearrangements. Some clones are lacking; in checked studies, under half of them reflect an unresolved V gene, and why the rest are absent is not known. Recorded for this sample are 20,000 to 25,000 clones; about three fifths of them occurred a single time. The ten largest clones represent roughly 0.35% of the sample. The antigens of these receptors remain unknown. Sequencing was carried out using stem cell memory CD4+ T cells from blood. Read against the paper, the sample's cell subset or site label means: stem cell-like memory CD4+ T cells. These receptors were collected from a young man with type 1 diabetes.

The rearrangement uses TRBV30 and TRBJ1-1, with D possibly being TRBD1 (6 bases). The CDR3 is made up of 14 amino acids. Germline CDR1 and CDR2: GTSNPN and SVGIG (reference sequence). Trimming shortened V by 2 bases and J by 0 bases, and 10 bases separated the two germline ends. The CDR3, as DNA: TGTGCCTGGAGTAAGGGACAAGTGAACACTGAAGCTTTCTTT. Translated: CAWSKGQVNTEAFF.

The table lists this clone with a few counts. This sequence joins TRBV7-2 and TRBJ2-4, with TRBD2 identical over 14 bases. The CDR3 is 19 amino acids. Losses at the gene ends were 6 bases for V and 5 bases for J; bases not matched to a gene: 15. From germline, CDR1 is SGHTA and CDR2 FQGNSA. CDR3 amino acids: CASRGTETSGGVPQNIQYF. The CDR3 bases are TGTGCCAGCAGGGGGACCGAGACTAGCGGGGGGGTCCCCCAAAACATTCAGTACTTC.

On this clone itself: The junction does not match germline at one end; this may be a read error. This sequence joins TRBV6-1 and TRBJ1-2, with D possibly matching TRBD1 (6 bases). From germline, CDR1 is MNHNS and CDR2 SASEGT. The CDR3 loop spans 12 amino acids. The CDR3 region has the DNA TGTGCCAGCAGTGAATCCGCGGGGGCGGTCTCCTTC. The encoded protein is CASSESAGAVSF.

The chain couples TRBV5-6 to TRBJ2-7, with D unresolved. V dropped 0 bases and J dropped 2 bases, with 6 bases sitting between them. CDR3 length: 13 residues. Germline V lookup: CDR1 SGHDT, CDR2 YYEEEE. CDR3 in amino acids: CASSLGRAYEQYF. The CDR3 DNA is TGTGCCAGCAGCTTGGGGAGAGCCTACGAGCAGTACTTC.

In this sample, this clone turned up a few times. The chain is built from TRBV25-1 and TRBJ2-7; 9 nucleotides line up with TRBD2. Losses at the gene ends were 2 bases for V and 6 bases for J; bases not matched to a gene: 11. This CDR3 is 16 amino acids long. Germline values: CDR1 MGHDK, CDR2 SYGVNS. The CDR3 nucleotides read TGTGCCAGCAGTGAACCCCGACTAGCGGTTCCGTTCGAGCAGTACTTC. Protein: CASSEPRLAVPFEQYF.

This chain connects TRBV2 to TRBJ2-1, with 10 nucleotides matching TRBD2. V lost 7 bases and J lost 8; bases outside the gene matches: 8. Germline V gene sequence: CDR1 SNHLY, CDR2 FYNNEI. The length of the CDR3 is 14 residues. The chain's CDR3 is CASKASGSRHEQFF. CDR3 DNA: TGTGCCAGCAAGGCTAGCGGGAGTAGGCATGAGCAGTTCTTC.

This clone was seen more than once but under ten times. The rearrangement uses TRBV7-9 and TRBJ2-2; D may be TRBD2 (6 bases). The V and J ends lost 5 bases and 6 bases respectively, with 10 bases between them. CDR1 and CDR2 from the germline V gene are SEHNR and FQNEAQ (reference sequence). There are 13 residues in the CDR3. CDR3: CASSRAGSGELFF. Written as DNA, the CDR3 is TGTGCCAGCAGCCGAGCGGGTTCCGGGGAGCTGTTTTTT.

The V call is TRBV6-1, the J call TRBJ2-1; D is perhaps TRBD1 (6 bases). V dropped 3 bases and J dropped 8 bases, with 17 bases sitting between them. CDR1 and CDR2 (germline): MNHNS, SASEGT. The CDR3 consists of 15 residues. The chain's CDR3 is CASSDPGHLSDEQFF. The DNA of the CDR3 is TGTGCCAGCAGTGATCCGGGACACCTTTCGGATGAGCAGTTCTTC.

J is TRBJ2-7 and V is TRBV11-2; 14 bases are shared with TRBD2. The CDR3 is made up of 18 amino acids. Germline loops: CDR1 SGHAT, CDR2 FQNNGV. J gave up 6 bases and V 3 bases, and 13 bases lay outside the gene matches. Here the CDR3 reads CASSLGGTSGRAPSEQYF. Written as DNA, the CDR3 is TGTGCCAGCAGCTTGGGCGGGACTAGCGGGAGAGCTCCTAGCGAGCAGTACTTC.

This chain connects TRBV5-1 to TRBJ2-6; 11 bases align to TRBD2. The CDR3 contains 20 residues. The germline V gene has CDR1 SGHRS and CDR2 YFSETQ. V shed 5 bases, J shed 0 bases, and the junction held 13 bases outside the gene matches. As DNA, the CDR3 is TGCGCCAGCAGGCGCGTAGCTGGGACTAGCGGTGACTCTGGGGCCAACGTCCTGACTTTC. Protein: CASRRVAGTSGDSGANVLTF.

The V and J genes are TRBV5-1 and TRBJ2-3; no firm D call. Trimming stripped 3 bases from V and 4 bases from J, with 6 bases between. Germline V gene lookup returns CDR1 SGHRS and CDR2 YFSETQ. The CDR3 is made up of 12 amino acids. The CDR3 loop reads CASSSPADTQYF. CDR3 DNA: TGCGCCAGCAGCTCCCCAGCAGATACGCAGTATTTT.

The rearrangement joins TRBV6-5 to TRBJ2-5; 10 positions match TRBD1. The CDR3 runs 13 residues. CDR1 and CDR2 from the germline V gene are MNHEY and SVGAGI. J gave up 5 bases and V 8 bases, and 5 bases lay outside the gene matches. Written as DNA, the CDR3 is TGTGCCAGCCTTGACAGGGGGCGGGAGACCCAGTACTTC. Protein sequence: CASLDRGRETQYF.

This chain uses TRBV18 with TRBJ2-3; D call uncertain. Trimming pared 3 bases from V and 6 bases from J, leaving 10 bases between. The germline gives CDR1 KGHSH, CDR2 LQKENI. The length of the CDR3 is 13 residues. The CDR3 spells CASSPNPRDTQYF. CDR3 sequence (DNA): TGTGCCAGCTCACCTAACCCGCGGGATACGCAGTATTTT.

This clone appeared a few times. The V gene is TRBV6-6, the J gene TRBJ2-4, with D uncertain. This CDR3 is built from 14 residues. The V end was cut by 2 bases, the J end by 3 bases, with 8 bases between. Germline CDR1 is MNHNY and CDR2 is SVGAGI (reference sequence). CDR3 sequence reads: CASSYDGSKNIQYF. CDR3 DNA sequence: TGTGCCAGCAGTTACGATGGCAGCAAAAACATTCAGTACTTC.

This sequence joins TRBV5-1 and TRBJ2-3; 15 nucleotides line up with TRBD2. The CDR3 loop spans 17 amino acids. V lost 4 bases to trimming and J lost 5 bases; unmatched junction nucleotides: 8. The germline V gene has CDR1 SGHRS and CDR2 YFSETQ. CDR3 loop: CASSPGLAGGQVDTQYF. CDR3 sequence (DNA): TGCGCCAGCAGCCCCGGACTAGCGGGGGGGCAGGTAGATACGCAGTATTTT.

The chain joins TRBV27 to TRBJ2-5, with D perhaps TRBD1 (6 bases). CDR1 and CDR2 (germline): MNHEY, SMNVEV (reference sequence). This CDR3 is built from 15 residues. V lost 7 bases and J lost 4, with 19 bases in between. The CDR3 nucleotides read TGTGCCAGCATGGAGGACACAGGGTCCGGAGAGACCCAGTACTTC. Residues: CASMEDTGSGETQYF.

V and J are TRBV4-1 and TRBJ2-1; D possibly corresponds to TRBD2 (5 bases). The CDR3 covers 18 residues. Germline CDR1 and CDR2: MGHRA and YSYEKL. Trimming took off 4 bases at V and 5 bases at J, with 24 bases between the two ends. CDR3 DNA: TGCGCCAGCAGCCCCCTAGGCTCCCTAGCTGGGCGTAACAATGAGCAGTTCTTC. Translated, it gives CASSPLGSLAGRNNEQFF.

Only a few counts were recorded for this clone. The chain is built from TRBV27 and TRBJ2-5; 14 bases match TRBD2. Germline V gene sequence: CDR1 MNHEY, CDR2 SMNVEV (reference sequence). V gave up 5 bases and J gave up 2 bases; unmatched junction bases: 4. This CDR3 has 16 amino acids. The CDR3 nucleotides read TGTGCCAGCAGTCAAAGGACTAGCGGGGGGCAAGAGACCCAGTACTTC. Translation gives CASSQRTSGGQETQYF.

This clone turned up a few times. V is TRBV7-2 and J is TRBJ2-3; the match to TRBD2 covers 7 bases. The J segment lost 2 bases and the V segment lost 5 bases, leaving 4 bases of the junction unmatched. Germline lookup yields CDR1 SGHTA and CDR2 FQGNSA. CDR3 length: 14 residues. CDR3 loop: CASSKAGFTDTQYF. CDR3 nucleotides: TGTGCCAGCAGCAAAGCGGGGTTCACAGATACGCAGTATTTT. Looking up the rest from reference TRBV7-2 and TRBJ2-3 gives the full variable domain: GAGVSQSPSNKVTEKGKDVELRCDPISGHTALYWYRQSLGQGLEFLIYFQGNSAPDKSGLPSDRFSAERTGGSVSTLTIQRTQQEDSAVYLCASSKAGFTDTQYFGPGTRLTVL.